The source of this TCR beta chain is a study of Tregs in tolerant kidney transplant recipients. The overall study: CD4+CD25+CD127- cells came from approximately three-day belatacept mixed lymphocyte reactions, some with approximately 5-day graft donor restimulation. Study-level findings and limits: Tregs expanded with activated donor B cells seemed most donor-specific. Biological reproducibility was not directly addressed in this study. The small number of patients limits these findings pending further validation.

Trimming removed 4 bases from V and 7 bases from J, with 20 bases in between. CDR1 is KGHSH and CDR2 is LQKENI in the germline V gene. The length of the CDR3 is 16 residues. Sequencing was performed with immunoSEQ multiplex PCR; in TCRdb, only in-frame clones are kept and a portion is missing. The sample comprises approximately 45,000 clones, around 95% of which are singletons, and more than 0.35% rests with the top ten. On this clone itself: Its target is unknown.

The chain is built from TRBV18 and TRBJ1-5; D is possibly TRBD1 (6 bases). The sample comprised Tregs from blood cultured with allogeneic cells. The clonotype comes from a human donor in good health. CDR3 nucleotide sequence: TGTGCCAGCTCACTCTATCAACAGGGTGAGGGGCAGCCCCAGCATTTT. Amino acids: CASSLYQQGEGQPQHF.